The 23 T cell receptor beta chains reported below all come from one sample, sequenced in a study of cytomegalovirus exposure and HLA in healthy donors. PCR used 60 Vbeta primers and 13 Jbeta primers. Sequenced by immunoSEQ multiplex PCR; TCRdb stores in-frame clones only, minus some. The sample consists of about 300,000 clones, about nine tenths of them appearing once. Specimen: PBMCs. Source of these receptors: a man aged 35 to 55 in good health and CMV-seropositive.

The chain couples TRBV5-1 to TRBJ1-1; D is perhaps TRBD1 (6 bases). CDR1 is SGHRS, CDR2 YFSETQ, per germline. V lost 4 bases to trimming and J lost 5 bases, with 21 bases between them. The CDR3 is 16 residues long. The CDR3 DNA reads as TGCGCCAGCAGCGTAGGTGGGGGGGCTCTTAGGACTGAAGCTTTCTTT. It codes for CASSVGGGALRTEAFF.

The chain couples TRBV7-2 to TRBJ2-2, with 8 nucleotides matching TRBD2. The CDR3 covers 13 residues. V was pared by 5 bases and J by 6 bases, with 2 bases of the junction left unmatched. Germline CDR1 reads SGHTA; CDR2 reads FQGNSA. The CDR3 bases are TGTGCCAGCAGCCGGACTAGCTCCGGGGAGCTGTTTTTT. Translation gives CASSRTSSGELFF.

The chain employs TRBV9 and TRBJ1-6, with 9 bases aligning to TRBD1. V shed 2 bases, J shed 7 bases, and the junction held 4 bases outside the gene matches. This CDR3 region has 15 residues. CDR1 and CDR2 (germline): SGDLS, YYNGEE. In DNA form, the CDR3 reads TGTGCCAGCAGCGTGGGACAGGGAGACAATTCACCCCTCCACTTT. Translation: CASSVGQGDNSPLHF.

The rearrangement links TRBV7-8 to TRBJ2-7; 9 bases align to TRBD2. This CDR3 has 15 residues. With 1 base clipped from V and 2 bases from J, the junction kept 3 bases outside the gene matches. Germline values: CDR1 SGHVS, CDR2 FQNEAQ. The CDR3 DNA reads as TGTGCCAGCAGCTTAGGCGGGAGGGAACCCTACGAGCAGTACTTC. The encoded protein is CASSLGGREPYEQYF.

This chain uses TRBV7-9 with TRBJ2-4, with D unresolved. The CDR3 is 14 amino acids. In germline, CDR1 is SEHNR, CDR2 FQNEAQ (reference sequence). The V gene lost 5 bases and the J gene lost 0 bases, with 8 bases spanning the gap. The CDR3 loop is CASSPPVAKNIQYF. The DNA for the CDR3 is TGTGCCAGCAGCCCGCCGGTAGCCAAAAACATTCAGTACTTC.

The chain recombines TRBV5-1 with TRBJ2-5, with D perhaps matching TRBD1 (5 bases). Trimming left V 4 bases short and J 5 bases short, with 15 bases between. Germline lookup yields CDR1 SGHRS and CDR2 YFSETQ. The CDR3 totals 14 residues. CDR3 DNA: TGCGCCAGCAGCCCAGGATCAGGGAAGGAGACCCAGTACTTC. It yields the protein CASSPGSGKETQYF.

The V call is TRBV7-6, the J call TRBJ2-7, with a possible D match to TRBD2 (5 bases). Germline CDR1 is SGHVS and CDR2 is FNYEAQ. The CDR3 loop spans 13 amino acids. Deletions cut 7 bases from V and 6 bases from J, with 16 bases between. The CDR3 region is CASTLGFGGEQYF. As DNA, the CDR3 is TGTGCCAGCACCTTGGGGTTTGGAGGCGAGCAGTACTTC.

The chain links TRBV19 to TRBJ2-7; 8 bases match TRBD2. The V gene's germline CDR1 is LNHDA and CDR2 SQIVND (reference sequence). CDR3 length: 15 residues. Germline trimming cut 6 bases from V and 6 bases from J; bases unmatched to any gene: 13. The CDR3 DNA reads as TGTGCCAGTAGCCCCGGGGTAGCGGGGCCCGTCGAGCAGTACTTC. This encodes CASSPGVAGPVEQYF.

This chain connects TRBV4-1 to TRBJ2-1; D is possibly TRBD1 (6 bases). In germline, CDR1 is MGHRA, CDR2 YSYEKL. The germline V and J ends were trimmed by 1 base and 4 bases, with 14 bases remaining between them. This CDR3 comprises 16 residues. The CDR3 DNA reads as TGCGCCAGCAGCCAAGGTCTGCACAGGGCTTACAATGAGCAGTTCTTC. This encodes CASSQGLHRAYNEQFF.

The chain employs TRBV19 and TRBJ2-1; a possible D gene is TRBD2 (6 bases). Trimming removed 1 base at V and 2 bases at J, with 6 bases between. The CDR3 contains 14 residues. The V gene's germline CDR1 is LNHDA and CDR2 SQIVND (reference sequence). CDR3 in DNA: TGTGCCAGTAGTATAGGCGGGACCTACAATGAGCAGTTCTTC. It codes for CASSIGGTYNEQFF.

The gene calls are TRBV19 and TRBJ1-1; possibly TRBD1 for D (6 bases). Germline CDR1 is LNHDA and CDR2 is SQIVND (reference sequence). With 9 bases removed from V and 4 bases from J, the gap between germline ends came to 12 bases. This CDR3 comprises 12 residues. The CDR3 loop reads CASSEGVTEAFF. In DNA form, the CDR3 reads TGTGCCAGCAGTGAGGGGGTCACTGAAGCTTTCTTT.

The rearrangement joins TRBV29-1 to TRBJ2-1, with 8 bases lining up with TRBD2. V trimming: 0 bases; J trimming: 0 bases; junction bases outside the gene matches: 7. Per the germline V gene, CDR1 is SQVTM and CDR2 is ANQGSEA. This CDR3 is built from 17 residues. The DNA for the CDR3 is TGCAGCGTTGAAGATCGGGGCGGGAGGAGCTCCTACAATGAGCAGTTCTTC. Its translation: CSVEDRGGRSSYNEQFF.

This clone has only one observation. The chain is built from TRBV28 and TRBJ2-7; 10 bases map to TRBD1. Trimming at V came to 4 bases and at J to 4 bases, leaving 7 bases not matched to a gene. The length of the CDR3 is 15 residues. Looked up from germline, CDR1 is MDHEN and CDR2 is SYDVKM. CDR3 coding DNA: TGTGCCAGCAGTTCGACAGGGGGCGCCTTTTACGAGCAGTACTTC. Translated: CASSSTGGAFYEQYF.

The chain recombines TRBV29-1 with TRBJ1-1, with 7 bases that match TRBD1. In germline, CDR1 is SQVTM, CDR2 ANQGSEA. This CDR3 has 14 amino acids. With V trimmed by 4 bases and J by 5 bases, 10 bases remained unmatched. CDR3 bases: TGCAGCGTTGCTCCACAGGGGAGAGGGACTGAAGCTTTCTTT. As protein: CSVAPQGRGTEAFF. Supplemented by reference TRBV29-1 and TRBJ1-1, the full variable domain reads SAVISQKPSRDICQRGTSLTIQCQVDSQVTMMFWYRQQPGQSLTLIATANQGSEATYESGFVIDKFPISRPNLTFSTLTVSNMSPEDSSIYLCSVAPQGRGTEAFFGQGTRLTVV.

This chain uses TRBV2 with TRBJ2-2; perhaps TRBD2 as D (5 bases). Trimming pared 6 bases from V and 6 bases from J, leaving 14 bases between. This CDR3 comprises 14 residues. Germline V lookup: CDR1 SNHLY, CDR2 FYNNEI. The CDR3 sequence is CASRDEGRPGELFF. The CDR3 DNA is TGTGCCAGCAGGGATGAGGGAAGACCCGGGGAGCTGTTTTTT.

The chain couples TRBV7-2 to TRBJ1-2; D may be TRBD1 (5 bases). CDR1 and CDR2 from the germline V gene are SGHTA and FQGNSA. The CDR3 covers 14 residues. The V and J ends lost 2 bases and 2 bases respectively, with 9 bases between them. The CDR3 bases are TGTGCCAGCAGCTTACAGGGTATCAACTATGGCTACACCTTC. This translates into CASSLQGINYGYTF.

V is TRBV7-9 and J is TRBJ2-3; 10 nucleotides line up with TRBD2. Germline V CDR1 and CDR2: SEHNR, FQNEAQ (reference sequence). The CDR3 runs to 16 residues. Unmatched junction bases numbered 4, after V lost 0 bases and J lost 4 bases. The CDR3 loop reads CASSLARTSGADTQYF. The DNA for the CDR3 is TGTGCCAGCAGCTTAGCCCGGACTAGCGGCGCAGATACGCAGTATTTT.

The V and J genes are TRBV27 and TRBJ2-2; tentatively, D is TRBD1 (5 bases). This CDR3 is 15 amino acids long. Trimming took 8 bases from V and 6 from J, leaving 19 bases between them. CDR1 MNHEY and CDR2 SMNVEV come from the germline V gene (reference sequence). CDR3 nucleotide sequence: TGTGCCAGCTCAAGGACAACTCCGAGGTCCGGGGAGCTGTTTTTT. This gives the protein CASSRTTPRSGELFF.

The V call is TRBV4-2, the J call TRBJ2-1; weak D call: TRBD2 (7 bases). The germline V gene has CDR1 LGHNA and CDR2 YNFKEQ. V was pared by 0 bases and J by 0 bases, with 15 bases between. CDR3 length equals 18 residues. This CDR3 is CASSQDGGLAVSYNEQFF. CDR3 in DNA: TGTGCCAGCAGCCAAGATGGGGGGCTAGCGGTCTCCTACAATGAGCAGTTCTTC.

Of note for this clone: The same CDR3 arises from other DNA sequences in this sample as well. The chain carries TRBV29-1 and TRBJ1-2; D is uncertain. The germline V gene has CDR1 SQVTM and CDR2 ANQGSEA. The CDR3 runs 12 residues. Trimming took off 3 bases at V and 5 bases at J, with 10 bases between the two ends. DNA of the CDR3: TGCAGCGTTGATGGGCAGGATTATGGCTACACCTTC. Protein sequence: CSVDGQDYGYTF.

V usage is TRBV11-1 and J usage is TRBJ1-4; TRBD1 matches at 8 bases. Germline loops: CDR1 SGHAT, CDR2 FQDESV (reference sequence). The CDR3 runs to 13 residues. The J segment lost 10 bases and the V segment lost 3 bases, leaving 4 bases of the junction unmatched. CDR3: CASSFDRGGKLFF. CDR3 sequence (DNA): TGTGCCAGCAGCTTCGACAGGGGAGGAAAACTGTTTTTT. Drawing the rest from reference TRBV11-1 and TRBJ1-4, the complete variable domain is EAEVAQSPRYKITEKSQAVAFWCDPISGHATLYWYRQILGQGPELLVQFQDESVVDDSQLPKDRFSAERLKGVDSTLKIQPAELGDSAMYLCASSFDRGGKLFFGSGTQLSVL.

The genes are TRBV27 and TRBJ1-2; D possibly corresponds to TRBD1 (5 bases). The CDR3 has 12 amino acids. Germline lookup yields CDR1 MNHEY and CDR2 SMNVEV (reference sequence). Deletions cut 8 bases from V and 5 bases from J, with 12 bases between. The CDR3 loop reads CASGVGGYGYTF. The CDR3 DNA reads as TGTGCCAGCGGGGTGGGGGGGTATGGCTACACCTTC.

The sample holds one count of this clone. This chain joins TRBV19 and TRBJ1-2; 7 bases match TRBD1. V gave up 5 bases and J gave up 1 base; unmatched junction bases: 4. The V gene's germline CDR1 is LNHDA and CDR2 SQIVND (reference sequence). The length of the CDR3 is 14 residues. CDR3 in DNA: TGTGCCAGTAGTCCTGGGACAGTTAACTATGGCTACACCTTC. Translation: CASSPGTVNYGYTF.